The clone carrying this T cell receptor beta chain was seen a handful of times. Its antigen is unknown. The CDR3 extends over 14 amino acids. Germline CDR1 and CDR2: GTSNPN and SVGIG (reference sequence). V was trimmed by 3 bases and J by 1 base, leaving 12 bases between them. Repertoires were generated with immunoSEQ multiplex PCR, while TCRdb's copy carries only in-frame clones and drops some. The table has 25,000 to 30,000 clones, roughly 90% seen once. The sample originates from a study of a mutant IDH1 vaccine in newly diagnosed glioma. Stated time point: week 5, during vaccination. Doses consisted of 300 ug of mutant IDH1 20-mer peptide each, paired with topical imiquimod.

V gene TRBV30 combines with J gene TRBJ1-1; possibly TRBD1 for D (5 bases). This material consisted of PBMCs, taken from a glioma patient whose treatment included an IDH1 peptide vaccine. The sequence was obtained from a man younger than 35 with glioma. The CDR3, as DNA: TGTGCCTGGAGATTCGGGGCCACGAACACTGAAGCTTTCTTT. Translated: CAWRFGATNTEAFF.